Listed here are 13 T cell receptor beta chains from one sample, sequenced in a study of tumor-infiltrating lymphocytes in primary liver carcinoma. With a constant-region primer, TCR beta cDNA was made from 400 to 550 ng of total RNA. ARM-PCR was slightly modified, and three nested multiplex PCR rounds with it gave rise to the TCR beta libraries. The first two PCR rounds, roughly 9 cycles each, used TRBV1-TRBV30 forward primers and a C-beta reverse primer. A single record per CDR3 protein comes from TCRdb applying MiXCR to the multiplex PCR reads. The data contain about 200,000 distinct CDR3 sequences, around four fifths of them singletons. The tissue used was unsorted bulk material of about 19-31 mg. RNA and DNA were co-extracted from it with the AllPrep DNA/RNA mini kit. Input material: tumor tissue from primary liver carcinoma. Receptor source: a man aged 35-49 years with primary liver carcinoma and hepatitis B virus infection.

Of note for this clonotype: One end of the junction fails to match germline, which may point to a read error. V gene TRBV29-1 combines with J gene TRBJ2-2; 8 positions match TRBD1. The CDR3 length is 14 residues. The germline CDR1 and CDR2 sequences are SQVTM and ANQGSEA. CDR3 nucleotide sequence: TGCAGCGTTGAGGGACAGGAGGCGCCCGGGGAGATGTTTTTT. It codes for CSVEGQEAPGEMFF.

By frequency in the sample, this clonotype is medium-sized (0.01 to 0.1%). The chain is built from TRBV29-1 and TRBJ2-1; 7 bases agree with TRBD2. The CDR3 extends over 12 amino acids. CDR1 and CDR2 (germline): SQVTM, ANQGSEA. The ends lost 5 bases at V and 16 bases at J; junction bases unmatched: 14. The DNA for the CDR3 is TGCAGCGTTTCTCACCCGTCTGGGACTATTTTCTTC. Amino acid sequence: CSVSHPSGTIFF.

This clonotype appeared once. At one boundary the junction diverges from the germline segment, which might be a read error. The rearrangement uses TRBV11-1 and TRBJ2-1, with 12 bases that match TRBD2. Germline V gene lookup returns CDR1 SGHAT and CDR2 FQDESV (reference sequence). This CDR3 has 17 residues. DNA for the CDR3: TGTGCCAGCAGCTCCCCCTCGACTAGCGGGAGTCGAAATGAGAGGATCTTC. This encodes CASSSPSTSGSRNERIF.

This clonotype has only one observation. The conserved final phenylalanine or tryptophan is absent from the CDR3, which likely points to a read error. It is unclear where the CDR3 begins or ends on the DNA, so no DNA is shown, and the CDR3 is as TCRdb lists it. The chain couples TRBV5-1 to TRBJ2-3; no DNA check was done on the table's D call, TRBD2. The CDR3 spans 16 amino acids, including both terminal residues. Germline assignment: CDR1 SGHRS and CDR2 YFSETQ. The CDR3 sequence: CASSSGLAGNTDTRYL.

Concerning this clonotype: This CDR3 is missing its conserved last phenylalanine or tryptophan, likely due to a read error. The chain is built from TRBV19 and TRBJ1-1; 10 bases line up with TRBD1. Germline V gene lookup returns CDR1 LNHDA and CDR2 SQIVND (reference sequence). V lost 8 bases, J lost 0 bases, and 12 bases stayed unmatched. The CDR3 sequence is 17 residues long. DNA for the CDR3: TGTGCCAGTTGCACCCGGGGACAGGGGAATCTGAACACTGAAGCTTTCTTA. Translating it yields CASCTRGQGNLNTEAFL.

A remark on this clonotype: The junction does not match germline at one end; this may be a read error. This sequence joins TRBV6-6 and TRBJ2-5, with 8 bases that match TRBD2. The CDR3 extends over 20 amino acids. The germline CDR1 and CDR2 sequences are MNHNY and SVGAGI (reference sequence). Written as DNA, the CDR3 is TGTGCCAGCAGTCAATGGGGTTTACTGACTAGCGAGAGGGCCGTAGAGGCCCAGTACTTC. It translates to CASSQWGLLTSERAVEAQYF.

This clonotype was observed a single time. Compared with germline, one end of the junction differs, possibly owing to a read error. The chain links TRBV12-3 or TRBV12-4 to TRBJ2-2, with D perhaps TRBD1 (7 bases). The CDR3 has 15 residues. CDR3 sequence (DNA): TGTGCCAGCAGTTTAGCACTAGCCGGAACAGGGGAGCCGTTTTTT. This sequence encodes CASSLALAGTGEPFF.

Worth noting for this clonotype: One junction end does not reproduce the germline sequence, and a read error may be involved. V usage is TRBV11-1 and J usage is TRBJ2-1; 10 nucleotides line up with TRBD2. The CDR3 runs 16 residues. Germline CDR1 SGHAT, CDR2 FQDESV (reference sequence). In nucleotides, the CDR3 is TGTGCCAGCAGCTTAGCGAAGCGGGGGGGTTGCAATGGGCAGTTCTTC. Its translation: CASSLAKRGGCNGQFF.

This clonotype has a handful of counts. This CDR3 reads CASSSNLQGWEYNEQFF. The CDR3 DNA follows: TGTGCCAGCAGCTCGAACCTACAGGGGTGGGAGTACAATGAGCAGTTCTTC. The rearrangement joins TRBV5-6 to TRBJ2-1; 7 nucleotides line up with TRBD1. Germline loops: CDR1 SGHDT, CDR2 YYEEEE. The CDR3 spans 17 residues. With V trimmed by 3 bases and J by 4 bases, 13 bases remained unmatched.

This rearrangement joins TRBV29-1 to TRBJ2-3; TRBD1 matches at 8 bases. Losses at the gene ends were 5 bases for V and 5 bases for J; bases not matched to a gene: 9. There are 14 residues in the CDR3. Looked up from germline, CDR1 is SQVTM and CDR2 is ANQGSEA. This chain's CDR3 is CSVSVTGALDTQYF. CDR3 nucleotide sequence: TGCAGCGTTTCCGTGACAGGGGCATTAGATACGCAGTATTTT.

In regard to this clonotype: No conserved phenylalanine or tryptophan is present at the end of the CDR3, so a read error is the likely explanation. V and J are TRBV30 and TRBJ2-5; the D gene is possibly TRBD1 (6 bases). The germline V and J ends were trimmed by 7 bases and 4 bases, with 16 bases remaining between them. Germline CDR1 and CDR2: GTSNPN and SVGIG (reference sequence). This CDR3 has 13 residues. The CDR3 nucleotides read TGTGCCTCAAACACAGTGGGGGCAGAGACCCAGTACTTA. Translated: CASNTVGAETQYL.

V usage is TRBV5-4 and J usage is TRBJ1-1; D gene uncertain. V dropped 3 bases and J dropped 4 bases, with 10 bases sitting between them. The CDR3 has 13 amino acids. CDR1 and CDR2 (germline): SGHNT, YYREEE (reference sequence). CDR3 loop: CASSSREGTEAFF. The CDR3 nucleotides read TGTGCCAGCAGCTCACGGGAAGGCACTGAAGCTTTCTTT.

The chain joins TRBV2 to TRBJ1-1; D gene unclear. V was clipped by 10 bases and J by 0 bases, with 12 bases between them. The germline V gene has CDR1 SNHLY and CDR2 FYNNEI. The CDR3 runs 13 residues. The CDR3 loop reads CATRPTMNTEAFF. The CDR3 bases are TGTGCCACCAGGCCTACTATGAACACTGAAGCTTTCTTT. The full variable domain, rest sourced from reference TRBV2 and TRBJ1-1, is EPEVTQTPSHQVTQMGQEVILRCVPISNHLYFYWYRQILGQKVEFLVSFYNNEISEKSEIFDDQFSVERPDGSNFTLKIRSTKLEDSAMYFCATRPTMNTEAFFGQGTRLTVV.